These 30 T cell receptor beta chains came from one sample sequenced in a study of post-analysis software for immune sequencing data. TCR beta cDNA libraries included unique molecular identifiers. MiXCR was run by TCRdb on the PCR reads, yielding one entry per CDR3 protein. The table shows about 770,000 distinct CDR3 sequences, with around 45% occurring only once. The study, taken as a whole, reports: Compared with controls, patients had more of roughly 5 TRBV segments, including TRBV5-6, TRBV5-1 and TRBV20-1.

The antigens these receptors bind are not known. Sequencing used blood. These receptors originate from a girl under 18 with multiple sclerosis.

The rearrangement joins TRBV7-2 to TRBJ2-3; D is unclear. Trimming removed 2 bases from V and 4 bases from J, with 13 bases in between. CDR1 is SGHTA, CDR2 FQGNSA, per germline. The CDR3 has 15 residues. The CDR3 loop reads CASSLSSGFPDTQYF. For the CDR3, the DNA is TGTGCCAGCAGCTTATCCTCCGGATTCCCAGATACGCAGTATTTT.

This clonotype was detected a few times. The chain links TRBV6-5 to TRBJ2-7; D ambiguous. CDR3 size: 13 residues. CDR1 is MNHEY and CDR2 is SVGAGI in the germline V gene. V lost 6 bases to trimming and J lost 6 bases, with 15 bases between them. CDR3 in amino acids: CASRTDPSGEQYF. The CDR3 nucleotides are TGTGCCAGCAGGACCGACCCATCAGGCGAGCAGTACTTC.

This clonotype was counted once. The rearrangement links TRBV7-2 to TRBJ1-6; a weak D match, TRBD1 (5 bases). This CDR3 comprises 17 residues. Trimming left V 3 bases short and J 3 bases short, with 15 bases between. From germline, CDR1 is SGHTA and CDR2 FQGNSA. The CDR3 bases are TGTGCCAGCAGCTTTGTCCCCCCCCAGGGCTATAATTCACCCCTCCACTTT. It translates to CASSFVPPQGYNSPLHF.

This clonotype came up a few times. The CDR3 nucleotides are TGTGCCAGCAGCTACCAAGCGGGAGCGCTCGAGCAGTACTTC. It yields the protein CASSYQAGALEQYF. V is TRBV11-2 and J is TRBJ2-7; 8 positions agree with TRBD2. CDR1 is SGHAT and CDR2 is FQNNGV in the germline V gene. There are 14 residues in the CDR3. V gave up 4 bases and J gave up 6 bases; unmatched junction bases: 8.

There are a few counts of this clonotype. The J gene is TRBJ1-5, the V gene TRBV28, with 7 bases that match TRBD1. Germline V gives CDR1 MDHEN, CDR2 SYDVKM. This CDR3 spans 17 amino acids. V trimming: 5 bases; J trimming: 4 bases; junction bases outside the gene matches: 14. The CDR3 DNA reads as TGTGCCAGCAGTCTCCCCTCCGGGACAGCCGAAAATCAGCCCCAGCATTTT. Encoded protein: CASSLPSGTAENQPQHF.

V is TRBV20-1 and J is TRBJ1-2; TRBD1 is a possible D gene (5 bases). This CDR3 spans 14 amino acids. Germline V gene data show CDR1 as DFQATT and CDR2 as SNEGSKA (reference sequence). Trimming cost V 0 bases and J 4 bases, with 12 bases left between them. CDR3 nucleotides: TGCAGTGCTAGAGATCCTAGGGGCCGCTATGGCTACACCTTC. This sequence encodes CSARDPRGRYGYTF.

This clonotype was counted ten times or more. The chain recombines TRBV18 with TRBJ2-7, with unresolved D. This CDR3 has 13 amino acids. Trimming pared 6 bases from V and 6 bases from J, leaving 15 bases between. Germline assignment: CDR1 KGHSH and CDR2 LQKENI. CDR3 residues: CASSVRADGEQYF. The CDR3 region has the DNA TGTGCCAGCTCGGTAAGGGCAGACGGCGAGCAGTACTTC.

This chain connects TRBV7-2 to TRBJ2-3; 11 bases are shared with TRBD2. The germline V gene encodes CDR1 SGHTA and CDR2 FQGNSA. J gave up 1 base and V 5 bases, and 5 bases lay outside the gene matches. CDR3 length: 16 residues. The CDR3 sequence is CASSLDSGRGTDTQYF. In DNA form, the CDR3 reads TGTGCCAGCAGCCTCGATAGCGGGAGGGGCACAGATACGCAGTATTTT.

This clonotype was recorded a few times. The genes are TRBV9 and TRBJ2-3; a weak D match, TRBD2 (6 bases). The V gene's germline CDR1 is SGDLS and CDR2 YYNGEE. The CDR3 extends over 14 amino acids. V lost 4 bases, J lost 2 bases, and 11 bases lay in between. CDR3 nucleotide sequence: TGTGCCAGCAGCCCCGGAGGGTTCACAGATACGCAGTATTTT. Its protein is CASSPGGFTDTQYF.

This clonotype was counted a single time. The rearrangement uses TRBV9 and TRBJ2-5, with TRBD2 identical over 11 bases. Trimming took 4 bases from V and 2 from J; bases not matched to a gene: 13. Germline V gene lookup returns CDR1 SGDLS and CDR2 YYNGEE. This CDR3 region has 18 residues. CDR3 sequence (DNA): TGTGCCAGCAGCCCTTTCGGATCCGGGACTAGCGGTCAAGAGACCCAGTACTTC. It specifies CASSPFGSGTSGQETQYF.

The chain has TRBV20-1 and TRBJ2-7; no firm D call. The CDR3 runs 15 residues. V shed 2 bases and J shed 2 bases, with 16 bases lying between them. Germline CDR1 is DFQATT and CDR2 is SNEGSKA (reference sequence). CDR3 in amino acids: CSARLSVNRAYEQYF. The CDR3 nucleotides read TGCAGTGCTAGATTGTCGGTCAATCGGGCCTACGAGCAGTACTTC.

The CDR3 is CASSEFWLNQPQHF. The DNA of the CDR3 is TGTGCCAGCAGTGAGTTTTGGCTAAATCAGCCCCAGCATTTT. This chain connects TRBV6-1 to TRBJ1-5; no reliable D call. Per germline, CDR1 MNHNS and CDR2 SASEGT. The CDR3 totals 14 residues. The ends were cut back, 3 bases at V and 4 bases at J, with 10 bases in the middle.

There are a few counts of this clonotype. V gene TRBV10-3 combines with J gene TRBJ2-3, with 9 positions matching TRBD2. Looked up from germline, CDR1 is ENHRY and CDR2 is SYGVKD. After removal of 3 bases from V and 3 bases from J, the junction contained 7 bases not matched to a gene. The CDR3 has 16 amino acids. The CDR3 protein is CAISDSLAGGTDTQYF. DNA of the CDR3: TGTGCCATCAGTGACTCGCTGGCGGGAGGGACAGATACGCAGTATTTT.

This clonotype was recorded a few times. This chain links TRBV6-6 with TRBJ2-7, with a possible D match to TRBD2 (6 bases). The germline gives CDR1 MNHNY, CDR2 SVGAGI (reference sequence). Trimming shortened V by 6 bases and J by 3 bases, and 18 bases separated the two germline ends. There are 15 residues in the CDR3. CDR3 in amino acids: CASREGSRGNYEQYF. The CDR3 DNA follows: TGTGCCAGCAGGGAGGGGTCCCGGGGAAACTACGAGCAGTACTTC.

The rearrangement uses TRBV5-1 and TRBJ2-1, with 10 nucleotides matching TRBD2. The V gene's germline CDR1 is SGHRS and CDR2 YFSETQ. This CDR3 has 17 amino acids. Losses at the gene ends were 3 bases for V and 6 bases for J; bases not matched to a gene: 12. The CDR3 DNA follows: TGCGCCAGCAGCTATGGACTAGCGGCCGTGGGGTCCAATGAGCAGTTCTTC. It codes for CASSYGLAAVGSNEQFF.

To note about this clonotype: A junction end diverges from the germline sequence, so it may reflect a read error. The chain has TRBV6-2 or TRBV6-3 and TRBJ1-6, with D uncertain. The CDR3 runs to 13 residues. Germline V gene lookup returns CDR1 MNHEY and CDR2 SVGEGT. DNA of the CDR3: TGTGCCAGCAGGGATGTGAGTAATTCACCCCCCCACTTT. Its protein is CASRDVSNSPPHF.

J is TRBJ2-7 and V is TRBV29-1; 9 nucleotides agree with TRBD2. The J call may be wrong; the DNA end is better matched by TRBJ2-5. From germline, CDR1 is SQVTM and CDR2 ANQGSEA. This CDR3 spans 16 amino acids. This chain's CDR3 is CSVFSGSWAGEETQYF. CDR3 nucleotides: TGCAGCGTATTTAGCGGGAGTTGGGCGGGGGAAGAGACCCAGTACTTC.

This clonotype has only a few counts. The gene calls are TRBV7-3 and TRBJ2-7; no firm D call. This CDR3 region has 13 residues. Germline V lookup: CDR1 SGHTA, CDR2 FQGTGA. The V end was cut by 0 bases, the J end by 6 bases, with 9 bases between. The CDR3 region is CASSLTGPGEQYF. In DNA, the CDR3 is TGTGCCAGCAGCTTAACAGGGCCGGGCGAGCAGTACTTC.

The rearrangement joins TRBV29-1 to TRBJ2-1, with a weak D call TRBD1 (5 bases). The CDR3 consists of 14 residues. From germline, CDR1 is SQVTM and CDR2 ANQGSEA. V was cut by 1 base and J by 8 bases, with 15 bases left in between. CDR3 loop: CSVEGWGLQDEQFF. The CDR3 region has the DNA TGCAGCGTTGAAGGGTGGGGTCTACAGGATGAGCAGTTCTTC.

A few counts support this clonotype. The V and J genes are TRBV27 and TRBJ2-1; D could derive from TRBD1 or TRBD2 (5 bases each). V gave up 8 bases and J gave up 2 bases, with 7 bases separating them. CDR1 and CDR2 from the germline V gene are MNHEY and SMNVEV (reference sequence). The CDR3 has 12 amino acids. DNA for the CDR3: TGTGCCAGCGGGACGACCTACAATGAGCAGTTCTTC. This sequence encodes CASGTTYNEQFF.

This clonotype has only a few counts. This chain joins TRBV7-2 and TRBJ2-1; D is possibly TRBD1 or TRBD2 (5 bases each). Trimming took off 2 bases at V and 6 bases at J, with 20 bases between the two ends. The CDR3 consists of 17 residues. The germline V gene has CDR1 SGHTA and CDR2 FQGNSA. The CDR3 here is CASSLNQGPGPINEQFF. CDR3 in DNA: TGTGCCAGCAGCTTAAATCAGGGACCAGGGCCGATCAATGAGCAGTTCTTC. Complete variable domain (other parts from reference TRBV7-2 and TRBJ2-1): GAGVSQSPSNKVTEKGKDVELRCDPISGHTALYWYRQSLGQGLEFLIYFQGNSAPDKSGLPSDRFSAERTGGSVSTLTIQRTQQEDSAVYLCASSLNQGPGPINEQFFGPGTRLTVL.

The chain has TRBV30 and TRBJ2-4, with D hard to call. The CDR3 is 13 amino acids. Germline CDR1 reads GTSNPN; CDR2 reads SVGIG (reference sequence). V lost 0 bases to trimming and J lost 1 base, with 4 bases between them. The CDR3 region is CAWSVLAKNIQYF. The CDR3 DNA sequence: TGTGCCTGGAGTGTACTGGCCAAAAACATTCAGTACTTC. The full variable domain, in which reference TRBV30 and TRBJ2-4 provide the parts outside the CDR3, is SQTIHQWPATLVQPVGSPLSLECTVEGTSNPNLYWYRQAAGRGLQLLFYSVGIGQISSEVPQNLSASRPQDRQFILSSKKLLLSDSGFYLCAWSVLAKNIQYFGAGTRLSVL.

This chain uses TRBV7-2 with TRBJ1-5; no clear D gene. Germline CDR1 and CDR2: SGHTA and FQGNSA. V was pared by 2 bases and J by 6 bases, with 14 bases between. This CDR3 is 15 amino acids long. CDR3 nucleotide sequence: TGTGCCAGCAGCTTAAACCGGGTAACGGGTCAGCCCCAGCATTTT. This gives the protein CASSLNRVTGQPQHF.

This chain joins TRBV2 and TRBJ2-7; 9 positions match TRBD2. CDR1 and CDR2 from the germline V gene are SNHLY and FYNNEI. Trimming at V came to 6 bases and at J to 2 bases, leaving 17 bases not matched to a gene. The CDR3 has 18 residues. Here the CDR3 reads CASRKRGASGDFAYEQYF. CDR3 sequence (DNA): TGTGCCAGCAGGAAAAGGGGGGCTAGCGGGGACTTCGCCTACGAGCAGTACTTC.

The chain uses TRBV15 and TRBJ1-5; no clear D gene. The V end lost 0 bases, the J end lost 6 bases, and 9 bases lay between the germline ends. This CDR3 has 14 residues. CDR1 is LNHNV and CDR2 is YYDKDF in the germline V gene (reference sequence). The CDR3 region is CATSRDFEAQPQHF. CDR3 bases: TGTGCCACCAGCAGAGATTTCGAGGCTCAGCCCCAGCATTTT.

This clonotype has more than one count but fewer than ten. This chain uses TRBV20-1 with TRBJ2-3; 16 bases line up with TRBD2. The CDR3 consists of 19 residues. Germline CDR1 is DFQATT and CDR2 is SNEGSKA (reference sequence). Trimming at V came to 4 bases and at J to 0 bases, leaving 10 bases not matched to a gene. CDR3 nucleotide sequence: TGCAGTGCTACTGATGGGACTAGCGGGAGGGCCGGGAGCACAGATACGCAGTATTTT. The encoded protein is CSATDGTSGRAGSTDTQYF.

The chain couples TRBV28 to TRBJ1-4; the D is unclear. The V end was cut by 7 bases, the J end by 3 bases, with 15 bases between. CDR3 length: 15 residues. Germline V gene data show CDR1 as MDHEN and CDR2 as SYDVKM. The chain's CDR3 is CASTHPYAPNEKLFF. CDR3 DNA sequence: TGTGCCAGCACCCATCCGTATGCTCCTAATGAAAAACTGTTTTTT.

Only a few counts were recorded for this clonotype. The gene calls are TRBV12-3 or TRBV12-4 and TRBJ1-5, with 9 bases identical to TRBD1. The trim removed 6 bases at V and 4 bases at J, leaving 7 bases unmatched. CDR3 length: 15 amino acids. CDR3 sequence (DNA): TGTGCCAGCAGCAGTGGACAGGGGATTAATCAGCCCCAGCATTTT. Amino acids: CASSSGQGINQPQHF.

This chain joins TRBV20-1 and TRBJ2-1; 11 nucleotides match TRBD1. The CDR3 sequence is 17 residues long. In germline, CDR1 is DFQATT, CDR2 SNEGSKA (reference sequence). Trimming cost V 3 bases and J 6 bases; bases outside gene matches: 13. CDR3 loop: CSARDSWTGGHLNEQFF. The CDR3 DNA reads TGCAGTGCTAGGGATTCATGGACAGGGGGCCATCTCAATGAGCAGTTCTTC.

This sequence joins TRBV20-1 and TRBJ1-4; tentatively, D is TRBD1 (5 bases). CDR3 length equals 13 residues. Trimming took off 1 base at V and 8 bases at J, with 11 bases between the two ends. Germline V gene data show CDR1 as DFQATT and CDR2 as SNEGSKA (reference sequence). The CDR3 here is CSARVQGWEKLFF. The CDR3 nucleotides read TGCAGTGCTAGAGTCCAGGGATGGGAAAAACTGTTTTTT.